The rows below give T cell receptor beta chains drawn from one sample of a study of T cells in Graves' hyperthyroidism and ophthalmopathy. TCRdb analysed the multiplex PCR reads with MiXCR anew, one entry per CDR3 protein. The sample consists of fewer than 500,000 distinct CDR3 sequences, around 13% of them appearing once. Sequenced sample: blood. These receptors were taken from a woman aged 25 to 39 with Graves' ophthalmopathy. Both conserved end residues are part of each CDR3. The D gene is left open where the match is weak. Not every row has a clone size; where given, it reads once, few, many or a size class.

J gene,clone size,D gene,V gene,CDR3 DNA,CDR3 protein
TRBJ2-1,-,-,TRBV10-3,TGTGCCATCAGGGAAGAAACCTACAATGAGCAGTTCTTC,CAIREETYNEQFF
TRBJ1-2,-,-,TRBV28,TGTGCCAGCAGTTTAATGGCGGATCTTAACTATGGCTACACCTTC,CASSLMADLNYGYTF
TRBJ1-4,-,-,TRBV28,TGTGCCAGCAGTCAACATCCAACTAATGAAAAACTGTTTTTT,CASSQHPTNEKLFF
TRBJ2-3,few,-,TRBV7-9,TGTGCCATTTGGACACTCAGCACAGATACGCAGTATTTT,CAIWTLSTDTQYF
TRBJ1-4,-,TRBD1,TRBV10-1,TGCGCCAACGACGGATTGGGACAGAAAAGTGAAAAACTGTTTTTT,CANDGLGQKSEKLFF
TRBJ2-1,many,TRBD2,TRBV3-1,TGTGCCAGCAGCCCCCCAACTAGCGTATCCTACAATGAGCAGTTCTTC,CASSPPTSVSYNEQFF
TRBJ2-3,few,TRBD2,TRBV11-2,TGTGCCAGCAGCCCCAGACTAGCGGGAGCTACAGATACGCAGTATTTT,CASSPRLAGATDTQYF
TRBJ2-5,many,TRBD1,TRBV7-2,TGTGCCAGCAGCCCTCGGACAGGGTTTCAAGAGACCCAGTACTTC,CASSPRTGFQETQYF
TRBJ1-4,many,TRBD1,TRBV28,TGTGCCAGCCCCGGAGGGACAGTCCAAGTTGAAAAACTGTTTTTT,CASPGGTVQVEKLFF
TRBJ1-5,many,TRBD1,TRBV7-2,TGTGCCAGCAGCTTAAACAGGGGACTAGTAAATCAGCCCCAGCATTTT,CASSLNRGLVNQPQHF
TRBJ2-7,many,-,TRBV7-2,TGTGCAAGTATGTCGGACAGCTCCTACGAGCAGTACTTC,CASMSDSSYEQYF
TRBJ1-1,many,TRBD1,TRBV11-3,TGTGCCAGCAGCGGGGACAGGGGTTCAGACATGAACACTGAAGCTTTCTTT,CASSGDRGSDMNTEAFF
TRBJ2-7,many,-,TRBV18,TGTGCCAGCTCACCGGGAGGAGGTCCCTACGAGCAGTACTTC,CASSPGGGPYEQYF